Here is one T cell receptor beta chain with its context. Its target is unknown. TCRdb keeps only in-frame clones here, not all; method: immunoSEQ multiplex PCR. This table has more than 900,000 clones, roughly 74% appearing once. This sample was included in a study of shared clonotypes between healthy human individuals. Study findings and constraints: Four donors held approximately 4.6% of naive CD4 clonotypes in common.

CDR3 size: 14 residues. Germline V gene data show CDR1 as MNHNY and CDR2 as SVGAGI (reference sequence). V was clipped by 5 bases and J by 7 bases, with 15 bases between them. The V gene is TRBV6-6, the J gene TRBJ1-5; maybe TRBD1 (5 bases). The sequenced sample was memory CD4+ T cells from PBMCs. Described subset: CD45RA-negative fraction. The TCR originated in a man between 18 and 35 years old in good health. Some clones in this sample may be carry-over from other donors' samples. The CDR3 sequence is CASSRRVFDQPQHF. The CDR3 nucleotides are TGTGCCAGCAGTCGCAGGGTGTTTGACCAGCCCCAGCATTTT.